This is a list of T cell receptor beta chains from one sample in a study of cytomegalovirus exposure and HLA in healthy donors. This table comes from immunoSEQ multiplex PCR, and its TCRdb copy is limited to in-frame clones, with some not included. The sample has around 50,000 clones. The material sequenced was PBMCs. The receptors originated from a female donor in good health and CMV-seronegative. Each CDR3 is given with its conserved first and last residue. A D gene is named only where the DNA matches it firmly.

J,D,V,CDR3,DNA
TRBJ2-7,NA,TRBV27,CASRDRAGKNEQYF,TGTGCCAGCAGGGACAGAGCTGGTAAGAACGAGCAGTACTTC
TRBJ1-2,TRBD1,TRBV4-3,CASSQPDRGLDGYTF,TGCGCCAGCAGCCAACCGGACAGGGGGCTGGATGGCTACACCTTC
TRBJ1-4,NA,TRBV5-1,CASSGTGFTTNEKLFF,TGCGCCAGCAGCGGCACAGGGTTCACAACTAATGAAAAACTGTTTTTT
TRBJ1-2,NA,TRBV18,CASSPFGVGGYTF,TGTGCCAGCTCACCATTCGGGGTGGGAGGCTACACCTTC
TRBJ1-2,NA,TRBV6-5,CASSYADSANYGYTF,TGTGCCAGCAGTTACGCGGATTCAGCTAACTATGGCTACACCTTC
TRBJ1-6,TRBD1,TRBV5-1,CASSTRQGNSPLHF,TGCGCCAGCAGCACACGACAGGGAAATTCACCCCTCCACTTT
TRBJ2-2,TRBD1,TRBV5-1,CASSLDGQGNGELFF,TGCGCCAGCAGCTTGGACGGACAGGGGAACGGGGAGCTGTTTTTT
TRBJ1-2,NA,TRBV18,CASSPSGGGYTF,TGTGCCAGCTCACCATCAGGTGGTGGCTACACCTTC
TRBJ1-6,NA,TRBV30,CAWSERGKPLHF,TGTGCCTGGAGTGAAAGGGGGAAACCCCTCCACTTT
TRBJ1-5,NA,TRBV13,CASPCEPLGQPQHF,TGTGCCAGCCCATGCGAACCGCTTGGTCAGCCCCAGCATTTT
TRBJ2-3,NA,TRBV4-2,CASSLPRRDTQYF,TGTGCCAGCAGCCTGCCTAGACGAGATACGCAGTATTTT
TRBJ1-2,TRBD1,TRBV15,CATSRAGTGSYGYTF,TGTGCCACCAGCAGGGCCGGGACAGGGAGCTATGGCTACACCTTC
TRBJ1-1,TRBD1,TRBV5-1,CASSGLTGANTEAFF,TGCGCCAGCAGCGGATTGACAGGGGCGAACACTGAAGCTTTCTTT
TRBJ1-5,NA,TRBV9,CASSGGGAQPQHF,TGTGCCAGCAGCGGAGGAGGGGCTCAGCCCCAGCATTTT
TRBJ1-1,NA,TRBV7-9,CASRSQGGTEAFF,TGTGCCAGCAGGAGTCAGGGCGGCACTGAAGCTTTCTTT
TRBJ2-3,NA,TRBV4-3,CASSQEWGADTQYF,TGCGCCAGCAGCCAAGAATGGGGGGCAGATACGCAGTATTTT
TRBJ2-2,NA,TRBV4-2,CASSQDQGRELFF,TGTGCCAGCAGCCAAGATCAGGGGCGGGAGCTGTTTTTT
TRBJ1-5,TRBD1,TRBV27,CASSLRQGKNQPQHF,TGTGCCAGCAGTTTGCGACAGGGGAAGAATCAGCCCCAGCATTTT
TRBJ2-7,NA,TRBV15,CATSREGRSAYEQYF,TGTGCCACCAGCAGAGAAGGGAGGAGCGCCTACGAGCAGTACTTC
TRBJ1-5,NA,TRBV4-1,CASSLDSGVREPQHF,TGCGCCAGCAGCCTCGATTCGGGGGTTAGGGAGCCCCAGCATTTT
TRBJ2-5,NA,TRBV29-1,CSVEGAQETYQETQYF,TGCAGCGTTGAGGGGGCACAGGAGACCTACCAAGAGACCCAGTACTTC
TRBJ1-2,NA,TRBV7-2,CASSLGGQFYGYTF,TGTGCCAGCAGCTTAGGCGGTCAGTTCTATGGCTACACCTTC
TRBJ2-7,NA,TRBV5-1,CASSLDPGVTYEQYF,TGCGCCAGCAGCTTGGATCCGGGAGTTACCTACGAGCAGTACTTC
TRBJ2-1,TRBD2,TRBV7-9,CASSLQAGGPYNEQFF,TGTGCCAGCAGCCTCCAAGCGGGAGGGCCGTACAATGAGCAGTTCTTC